This TCR beta chain derives from a study of T cell responses to AZD1222 COVID-19 vaccine (dated by TCRdb to the early 2020s). A note on the overall study: AZD1222 recipients with second doses at about 4 weeks or about 12 weeks were pooled, because spike-specific TCR depth and breadth did not differ between schedules. TCR sequencing was performed for roughly 250 trial participants, of whom 200 to 220 were given two doses of AZD1222 and 26 were given two doses of MenACWY control vaccine. Enrollment into the trials was organized by age into subgroups of 18-55, 56-69 and 70-plus years, and those subgroups contained roughly 140, 27 and 60 TCR-sequenced participants, respectively. What the work shows at the level of the full study, not this receptor alone: Epitopes outside the regions mutated in the B.1.351 and B.1.1.7 variants were reportedly recognized by nearly half of the unique spike-specific TCRs. No day 14 peak-response samples were available, so repertoires were characterized only after the peak T cell response. In the small 56-69-year group, the increase in depth fell short of significance, most likely because of low power. Most participants were white British and females outnumbered males, and the authors suggested that clonal diversity may have been underestimated. Only five or six AZD1222 recipients were SARS-CoV-2 seropositive at baseline, limiting conclusions about previously exposed vaccinees. The vaccine-associated CD4 TCRs covered the entire spike protein, and the dominant responses fell in regions 160-218 and 743-854. After two AZD1222 doses, spike-specific TCR breadth and depth were significantly higher than at day 0 and than in MenACWY recipients.

Notes on this clone: Its antigen remains undetermined. One base away there is no much larger clone; base qualities are not given.

V is trimmed back by 5 bases and J by 3 bases, and the junction contains 12 bases that no gene match accounts for. CDR1 and CDR2 are read off the germline V gene (reference sequence) as SEHNR and FQNEAQ. The CDR3 spans 16 residues, from the cysteine through the phenylalanine. Only the CDR3 part of the read is kept: 48 bases, read in frame from the first base. The CDR3 regions of human TCRbeta chains were subjected to immunosequencing. The paper's data handling went like this. Repertoire TCRs were matched against a reference library of SARS-CoV-2-specific TCRs generated with the MIRA antigen-specificity platform. Breadth was defined as the fraction of unique TCRs that were SARS-CoV-2-associated, and depth was defined as the fraction of total T cells that were SARS-CoV-2-associated. Using the MIRA data, each spike-specific TCR was assigned both to the spike region to which the TCR was reactive and to a CD4 or CD8 class. Log10-transformed breadth and depth values were compared by one-way ANOVA with Sidak's multiple comparisons tests. TCRdb retrieved this table from immuneACCESS and kept in-frame rearrangements only. Not all clones are present; in checked studies, unresolved V genes account for under half, and no reason is known for the remainder. That table gives V, J and clone size, and the DNA gave D and trimming. The sample has 100,000 to 120,000 clones on record, 86% of them singletons. 3% to 4% of the sample is held by the ten biggest clonotypes.

The time point label on this specimen signifies: baseline before first vaccination. The vaccinee samples were drawn from two UK trials, COV001 and COV002, one of which was a single-blind randomized controlled phase 2/3 trial testing AZD1222 (ChAdOx1 nCoV-19) in healthy adults. Trial participant PBMC samples were collected at day 0 and day 28 after the second dose for TCRbeta chain sequencing. The chain couples TRBV7-9 to TRBJ2-7; 8 of the junction bases match TRBD1. This TCR was recovered from an adult in good health. The starting material was peripheral blood, obtained on day 0 of AZD1222 vaccination. The bases are TGTGCCAGCAGCCCGCCAGGGGGCTCGCAGCTCTACGAGCAGTACTTC. It codes for CASSPPGGSQLYEQYF. With all but the CDR3 taken from the reference TRBV7-9 and TRBJ2-7 genes, the full variable domain is: DTGVSQNPRHKITKRGQNVTFRCDPISEHNRLYWYRQTLGQGPEFLTYFQNEAQLEKSRLLSDRFSAERPKGSFSTLEIQRTEQGDSAMYLCASSPPGGSQLYEQYFGPGTRLTVT.